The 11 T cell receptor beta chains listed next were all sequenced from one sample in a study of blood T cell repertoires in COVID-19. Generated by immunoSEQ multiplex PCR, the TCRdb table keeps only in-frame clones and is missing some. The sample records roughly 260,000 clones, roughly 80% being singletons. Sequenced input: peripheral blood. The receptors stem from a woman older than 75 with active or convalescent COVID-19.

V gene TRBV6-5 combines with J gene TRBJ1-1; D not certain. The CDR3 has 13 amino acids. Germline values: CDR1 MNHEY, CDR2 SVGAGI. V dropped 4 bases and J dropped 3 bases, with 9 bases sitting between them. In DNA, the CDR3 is TGTGCCAGCAGTTTGGAGCAGTACACTGAAGCTTTCTTT. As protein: CASSLEQYTEAFF.

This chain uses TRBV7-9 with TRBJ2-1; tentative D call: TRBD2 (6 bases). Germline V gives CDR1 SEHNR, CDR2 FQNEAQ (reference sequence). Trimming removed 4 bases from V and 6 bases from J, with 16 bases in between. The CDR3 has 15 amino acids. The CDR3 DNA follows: TGTGCCAGCAGCTCCGGACCGGGACTTTCCAATGAGCAGTTCTTC. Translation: CASSSGPGLSNEQFF.

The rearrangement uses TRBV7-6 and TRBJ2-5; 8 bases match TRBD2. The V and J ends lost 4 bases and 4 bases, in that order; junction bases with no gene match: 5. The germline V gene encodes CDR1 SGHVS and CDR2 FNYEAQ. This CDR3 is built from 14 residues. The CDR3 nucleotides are TGTGCCAGCAGCTCAGGGCTAGCGGGAGAGACCCAGTACTTC. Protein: CASSSGLAGETQYF.

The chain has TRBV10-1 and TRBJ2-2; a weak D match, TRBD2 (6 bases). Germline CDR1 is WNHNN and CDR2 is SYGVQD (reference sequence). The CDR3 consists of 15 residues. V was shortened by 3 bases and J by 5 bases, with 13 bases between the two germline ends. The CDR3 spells CASSDGGLRTGELFF. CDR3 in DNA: TGCGCCAGCAGTGATGGAGGGTTAAGGACCGGGGAGCTGTTTTTT.

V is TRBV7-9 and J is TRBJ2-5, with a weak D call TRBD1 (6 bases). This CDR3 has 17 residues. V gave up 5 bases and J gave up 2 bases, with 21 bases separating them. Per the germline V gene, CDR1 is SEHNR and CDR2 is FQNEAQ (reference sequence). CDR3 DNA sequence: TGTGCCAGCAGCCCTGCCACGGGACACTGGGGACAAGAGACCCAGTACTTC. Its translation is CASSPATGHWGQETQYF. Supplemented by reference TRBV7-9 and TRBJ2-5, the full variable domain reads DTGVSQNPRHKITKRGQNVTFRCDPISEHNRLYWYRQTLGQGPEFLTYFQNEAQLEKSRLLSDRFSAERPKGSFSTLEIQRTEQGDSAMYLCASSPATGHWGQETQYFGPGTRLLVL.

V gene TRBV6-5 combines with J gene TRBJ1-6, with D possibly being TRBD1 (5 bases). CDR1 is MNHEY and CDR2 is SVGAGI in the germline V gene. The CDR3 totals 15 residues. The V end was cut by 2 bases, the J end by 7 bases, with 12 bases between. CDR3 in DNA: TGTGCCAGCAGTTACCCCCAGGGTCGGAATTCACCCCTCCACTTT. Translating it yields CASSYPQGRNSPLHF.

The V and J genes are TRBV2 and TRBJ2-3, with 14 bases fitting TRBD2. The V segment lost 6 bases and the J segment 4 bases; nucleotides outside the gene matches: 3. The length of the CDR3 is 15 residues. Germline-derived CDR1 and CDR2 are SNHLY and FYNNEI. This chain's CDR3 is CASRGTSGSADTQYF. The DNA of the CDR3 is TGTGCCAGCAGGGGGACTAGCGGGAGTGCAGATACGCAGTATTTT.

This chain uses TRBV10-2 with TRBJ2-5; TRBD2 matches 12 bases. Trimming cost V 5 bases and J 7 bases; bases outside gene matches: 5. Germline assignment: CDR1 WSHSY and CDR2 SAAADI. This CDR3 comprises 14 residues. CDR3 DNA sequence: TGCGCCAGCAGTCTAGCGGGGGGGATGGTGACCCAGTACTTC. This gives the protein CASSLAGGMVTQYF.

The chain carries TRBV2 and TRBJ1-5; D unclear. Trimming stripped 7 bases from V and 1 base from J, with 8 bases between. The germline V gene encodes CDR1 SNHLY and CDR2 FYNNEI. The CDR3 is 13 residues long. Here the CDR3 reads CASTTESNQPQHF. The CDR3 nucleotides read TGTGCCAGCACAACAGAGAGCAATCAGCCCCAGCATTTT.

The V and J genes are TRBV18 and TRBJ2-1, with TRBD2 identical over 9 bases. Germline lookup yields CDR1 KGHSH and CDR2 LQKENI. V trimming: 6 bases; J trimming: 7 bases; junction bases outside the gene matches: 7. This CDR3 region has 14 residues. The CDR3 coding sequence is TGTGCCAGCTCTCCCCCTAGCGGGGTGAATGAGCAGTTCTTC. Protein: CASSPPSGVNEQFF.

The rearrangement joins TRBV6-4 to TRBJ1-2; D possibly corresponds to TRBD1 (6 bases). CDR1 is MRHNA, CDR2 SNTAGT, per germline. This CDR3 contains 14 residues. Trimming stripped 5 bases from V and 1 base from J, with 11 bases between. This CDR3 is CASSPTGSNYGYTF. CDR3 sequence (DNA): TGTGCCAGCAGTCCGACAGGCAGTAACTATGGCTACACCTTC.